These 8 T cell receptor beta chains share one sample of origin, sequenced in a study of shared clonotypes between healthy human individuals. Some clones are missing from TCRdb's copy, which holds only in-frame ones; the method was immunoSEQ multiplex PCR. The sample shows around 1.1 million clones, approximately 80% of them seen only once. Sequencing used memory CD4+ T cells from PBMCs. Documented subset: CD45RA-negative fraction. All receptors come from a man aged 18 to 30 in good health. Some clones in this sample may be carry-over from other donors' samples.

A single count supports this clone. J is TRBJ2-5 and V is TRBV30; possibly TRBD2 for D (5 bases). This CDR3 is built from 14 residues. Deletions cut 4 bases from V and 5 bases from J, with 17 bases between. Per the germline V gene, CDR1 is GTSNPN and CDR2 is SVGIG (reference sequence). The CDR3 DNA sequence: TGTGCCTGGAACAATAAACGGGGTGGCGAGACCCAGTACTTC. Protein: CAWNNKRGGETQYF.

The chain carries TRBV5-1 and TRBJ2-1, with 14 bases that match TRBD2. The CDR3 consists of 19 residues. V was pared by 3 bases and J by 3 bases, with 11 bases of the junction left unmatched. Germline lookup yields CDR1 SGHRS and CDR2 YFSETQ. Here the CDR3 reads CASSSFPMGLAGVYNEQFF. Here the CDR3 DNA reads TGCGCCAGCAGCTCCTTTCCTATGGGACTAGCGGGAGTCTACAATGAGCAGTTCTTC.

This chain joins TRBV5-1 and TRBJ1-2; D unresolved. From germline, CDR1 is SGHRS and CDR2 YFSETQ. The CDR3 runs to 14 residues. Trimming shortened V by 3 bases and J by 2 bases, and 11 bases separated the two germline ends. CDR3 nucleotide sequence: TGCGCCAGCAGCTACGCCTCCTTGAACTATGGCTACACCTTC. This gives the protein CASSYASLNYGYTF.

The rearrangement joins TRBV5-1 to TRBJ2-3, with D uncertain. This CDR3 has 14 amino acids. With 0 bases removed from V and 4 bases from J, the gap between germline ends came to 9 bases. Looked up from germline, CDR1 is SGHRS and CDR2 is YFSETQ. CDR3: CASSLEGWADTQYF. CDR3 nucleotide sequence: TGCGCCAGCAGCTTGGAGGGTTGGGCAGATACGCAGTATTTT.

A few counts support this clone. The CDR3 nucleotides read TGTGCCATCACCCCCGCACAGGTAGGCCATCAGCCCCAGCATTTT. This sequence encodes CAITPAQVGHQPQHF. The rearrangement uses TRBV10-3 and TRBJ1-5; the D gene is possibly TRBD1 (5 bases). The CDR3 extends over 15 amino acids. The V and J ends lost 7 bases and 5 bases respectively, with 18 bases between them. Germline V gene sequence: CDR1 ENHRY, CDR2 SYGVKD.

This chain uses TRBV28 with TRBJ2-7; D is tentatively TRBD1 or TRBD2 (5 bases each). The CDR3 is 12 residues long. Per the germline V gene, CDR1 is MDHEN and CDR2 is SYDVKM. Trimming left V 7 bases short and J 3 bases short, with 10 bases between. The CDR3 sequence: CASTPRGYEQYF. CDR3 bases: TGTGCCAGCACCCCGAGGGGCTACGAGCAGTACTTC.

This sequence joins TRBV5-1 and TRBJ2-7, with D perhaps assigned TRBD1 or TRBD2 (5 bases each). The V end lost 0 bases, the J end lost 3 bases, and 13 bases lay between the germline ends. The CDR3 length is 15 residues. Germline lookup yields CDR1 SGHRS and CDR2 YFSETQ. CDR3 in amino acids: CASSLERQGLYEQYF. CDR3 coding DNA: TGCGCCAGCAGCTTGGAGCGGCAGGGCCTCTACGAGCAGTACTTC.

In its sample, this clone was seen once. The chain joins TRBV29-1 to TRBJ1-1, with D possibly TRBD1 on 6 matching bases. V was pared by 7 bases and J by 0 bases, with 15 bases between. Germline loops: CDR1 SQVTM, CDR2 ANQGSEA. This CDR3 has 14 amino acids. CDR3 loop: CSGWKGQMNTEAFF. CDR3 DNA sequence: TGCAGCGGCTGGAAGGGACAAATGAACACTGAAGCTTTCTTT.